Sequencing of this T cell receptor beta chain was carried out in a study of cytomegalovirus exposure and HLA in healthy donors. V lost 6 bases to trimming and J lost 4 bases; unmatched junction nucleotides: 4. The CDR3 spans 14 residues. CDR1 MNHNY and CDR2 SVGAGI come from the germline V gene (reference sequence). This clone has a single count. The PCR contained 60 Vbeta and 13 Jbeta primers. Clones were read by immunoSEQ multiplex PCR, and TCRdb kept only the in-frame ones, dropping some. The data show about 190,000 clones, 81% seen once. Sequencing was done on a sample of PBMCs. The sequence was collected from a man between 45 and 60 years old in good health and CMV-seronegative. This chain uses TRBV6-6 with TRBJ1-5; the match to TRBD1 covers 9 bases. CDR3 amino acids: CASRGTGLNQPQHF. In DNA form, the CDR3 reads TGTGCCAGCAGGGGGACAGGGTTAAATCAGCCCCAGCATTTT.